Following are 17 T cell receptor beta chains from one sample sequenced in a study of blood T cell repertoires in COVID-19. Generated by immunoSEQ multiplex PCR, the TCRdb table keeps only in-frame clones and is missing some. The table has about 170,000 clones, around four fifths seen once. Sequences were obtained from peripheral blood. These receptors all stem from a woman aged 70-85 years who had recovered from COVID-19.

For the CDR3, the DNA is TGTGCCAGCAGCCCCCCTCCGGGACAGGGGTTCTATGGCTACACCTTC. It yields the protein CASSPPPGQGFYGYTF. The gene calls are TRBV5-5 and TRBJ1-2; 10 bases match TRBD1. The CDR3 sequence is 16 residues long. From germline, CDR1 is SGHKS and CDR2 YYEKEE (reference sequence). Trimming took 4 bases from V and 4 from J; bases not matched to a gene: 10.

This clone occurred a few times. The rearrangement uses TRBV15 and TRBJ1-2; TRBD1 is a possible D gene (6 bases). There are 13 residues in the CDR3. V lost 3 bases and J 7 bases, leaving 12 bases between the germline ends. Per germline, CDR1 LNHNV and CDR2 YYDKDF (reference sequence). In DNA form, the CDR3 reads TGTGCCACCAGCAGGGCAGGGGACCGTGGCTACACCTTC. Protein: CATSRAGDRGYTF.

The J gene is TRBJ2-7, the V gene TRBV5-1; 11 nucleotides agree with TRBD1. The CDR3 covers 14 residues. Germline V gene data show CDR1 as SGHRS and CDR2 as YFSETQ. V shed 4 bases and J 5 bases; nucleotides not matched to a gene: 5. The CDR3 loop reads CASSLRGQGDEQYF. The CDR3 DNA sequence: TGCGCCAGCAGCCTCCGGGGACAGGGGGACGAGCAGTACTTC.

The chain is built from TRBV27 and TRBJ1-2; 7 positions match TRBD1. CDR3 length equals 15 residues. Germline V gives CDR1 MNHEY, CDR2 SMNVEV (reference sequence). After removal of 1 base from V and 8 bases from J, the junction contained 10 bases not matched to a gene. The CDR3 sequence is CASSLWGGRGLGYTF. CDR3 nucleotide sequence: TGTGCCAGCAGTTTATGGGGTGGTAGGGGGCTCGGCTACACCTTC.

This clone was picked up a small number of times. The V call is TRBV7-3, the J call TRBJ1-2; possibly TRBD1 for D (6 bases). Trimming took off 2 bases at V and 4 bases at J, with 11 bases between the two ends. Germline CDR1 reads SGHTA; CDR2 reads FQGTGA. CDR3 length equals 14 residues. The CDR3, as DNA: TGTGCCAGCAGCTTAGAGCCAGGGGCCTATGGCTACACCTTC. Amino acids: CASSLEPGAYGYTF.

Remarks on this clone: Within the sample, other DNA sequences also encode this same CDR3. The chain employs TRBV7-2 and TRBJ2-7; 7 nucleotides line up with TRBD2. The germline CDR1 and CDR2 sequences are SGHTA and FQGNSA. Germline trimming cut 5 bases from V and 0 bases from J; bases unmatched to any gene: 7. The CDR3 covers 15 residues. The CDR3 sequence: CASSPSSGRSYEQYF. The CDR3 bases are TGTGCCAGCAGCCCGTCTAGCGGCCGCTCCTACGAGCAGTACTTC.

This chain links TRBV18 with TRBJ2-7, with 9 bases aligning to TRBD1. V trimming: 2 bases; J trimming: 6 bases; junction bases outside the gene matches: 5. Germline lookup yields CDR1 KGHSH and CDR2 LQKENI. The CDR3 has 14 amino acids. CDR3 nucleotide sequence: TGTGCCAGCTCACCAGCAGGACAGGGGACCGAGCAGTACTTC. Protein product: CASSPAGQGTEQYF.

This chain joins TRBV4-1 and TRBJ2-1; possible D gene TRBD1, 6 bases. Trimming removed 4 bases from V and 0 bases from J, with 10 bases in between. The CDR3 spans 15 residues. Germline CDR1 and CDR2: MGHRA and YSYEKL. Here the CDR3 DNA reads TGCGCCAGCAGCCTTTGGGACACCTCCTACAATGAGCAGTTCTTC. This translates into CASSLWDTSYNEQFF.

The rearrangement links TRBV9 to TRBJ2-5; 10 bases align to TRBD2. The V and J ends lost 3 bases and 2 bases, in that order; junction bases with no gene match: 13. The CDR3 is made up of 18 amino acids. Germline V gene lookup returns CDR1 SGDLS and CDR2 YYNGEE. CDR3 nucleotide sequence: TGTGCCAGCAGCGAACGATCCGGACTAGCGGACCCACAAGAGACCCAGTACTTC. Its translation is CASSERSGLADPQETQYF. The full variable domain, its missing parts supplied by reference TRBV9 and TRBJ2-5, is DSGVTQTPKHLITATGQRVTLRCSPRSGDLSVYWYQQSLDQGLQFLIQYYNGEERAKGNILERFSAQQFPDLHSELNLSSLELGDSALYFCASSERSGLADPQETQYFGPGTRLLVL.

This clone has only a few counts. V gene TRBV19 combines with J gene TRBJ1-5; weak D call: TRBD1 (6 bases). Trimming left V 5 bases short and J 6 bases short, with 11 bases between. Germline V gives CDR1 LNHDA, CDR2 SQIVND (reference sequence). The CDR3 totals 13 residues. CDR3 sequence: CASSLAGVQPQHF. CDR3 bases: TGTGCCAGTAGTTTGGCAGGGGTTCAGCCCCAGCATTTT.

This chain joins TRBV29-1 and TRBJ2-6; 9 positions match TRBD2. With V trimmed by 5 bases and J by 10 bases, 9 bases remained unmatched. The V gene's germline CDR1 is SQVTM and CDR2 ANQGSEA. This CDR3 has 14 amino acids. CDR3 sequence reads: CSVPAGGFGNVLTF. CDR3 nucleotides: TGCAGCGTTCCAGCGGGAGGTTTTGGGAACGTCCTGACTTTC.

The rearrangement uses TRBV18 and TRBJ1-1, with 7 bases fitting TRBD1. This CDR3 spans 15 amino acids. Losses at the gene ends were 4 bases for V and 3 bases for J; bases not matched to a gene: 8. Germline V gives CDR1 KGHSH, CDR2 LQKENI. In DNA, the CDR3 is TGTGCCAGCTCACGCCGACAGGGTGGGGACACTGAAGCTTTCTTT. As protein: CASSRRQGGDTEAFF.

The J gene is TRBJ1-5, the V gene TRBV5-5; TRBD1 is a possible D gene (5 bases). Germline V gene lookup returns CDR1 SGHKS and CDR2 YYEKEE (reference sequence). The CDR3 covers 13 residues. Trimming pared 2 bases from V and 9 bases from J, leaving 12 bases between. CDR3: CASSFGSGGPQHF. The CDR3 DNA follows: TGTGCCAGCAGCTTCGGCAGCGGGGGGCCCCAGCATTTT.

This chain links TRBV30 with TRBJ2-3; 7 nucleotides agree with TRBD2. The ends lost 2 bases at V and 4 bases at J; junction bases unmatched: 6. From germline, CDR1 is GTSNPN and CDR2 SVGIG (reference sequence). The CDR3 has 14 residues. CDR3 bases: TGTGCCTGGAGTTTTTGGGGGGGGGCAGATACGCAGTATTTT. Its translation is CAWSFWGGADTQYF.

The chain combines TRBV28 with TRBJ2-1, with TRBD1 as a possible D gene (5 bases). Germline CDR1 is MDHEN and CDR2 is SYDVKM. The length of the CDR3 is 14 residues. Between the trimmed V and J ends, which lost 5 bases and 0 bases, there was a span of 8 bases. The CDR3 is CASSLQASYNEQFF. The CDR3 nucleotides read TGTGCCAGCAGTCTACAGGCCTCCTACAATGAGCAGTTCTTC.

The rearrangement links TRBV4-1 to TRBJ1-3; no reliable D call. The CDR3 extends over 14 amino acids. The V end lost 1 base, the J end lost 8 bases, and 12 bases lay between the germline ends. In germline, CDR1 is MGHRA, CDR2 YSYEKL. CDR3 nucleotides: TGCGCCAGCAGCCAAGGAGGCGCCGGATACACCATATATTTT. Encoded protein: CASSQGGAGYTIYF.

V gene TRBV28 combines with J gene TRBJ2-5; 10 positions match TRBD2. The germline CDR1 and CDR2 sequences are MDHEN and SYDVKM. The length of the CDR3 is 15 residues. Trimming at V came to 7 bases and at J to 5 bases, leaving 10 bases not matched to a gene. DNA of the CDR3: TGTGCCAGCACTAGCGGGAGCGCGTCTACGGAGACCCAGTACTTC. Amino acids: CASTSGSASTETQYF. The full variable domain, its missing parts supplied by reference TRBV28 and TRBJ2-5, is DVKVTQSSRYLVKRTGEKVFLECVQDMDHENMFWYRQDPGLGLRLIYFSYDVKMKEKGDIPEGYSVSREKKERFSLILESASTNQTSMYLCASTSGSASTETQYFGPGTRLLVL.